This TCR beta chain was identified in a study of T cell repertoires and HLA-DP antigens. The overall study: CD4+ T cells were cocultured with HeLa cells expressing HLA-DP. Pre-culture CD4+ samples used around 1,200 ng DNA versus about 200 ng for CD137+CD4+ sorts. Study-wide results and limits: Responder cells were total CD4+ cells with a HeLa antigen-presenting system.

CD4+ T cells were isolated untouched, 95% to 98% pure. Sequencing was performed with immunoSEQ multiplex PCR; in TCRdb, only in-frame clones are kept and a portion is missing. Here the sample spans some 110,000 clones, 80% to 95% being singletons. CDR1 and CDR2 (germline): MRHNA, SNTAGT. Trimming removed 6 bases from V and 0 bases from J; junction bases left unmatched: 12. The CDR3 has 17 residues. Remarks on this clone: The antigen remains unidentified.

This TCR came from a woman under 30 in good health and CMV-seronegative. The V call is TRBV6-4, the J call TRBJ2-3; TRBD2 matches at 7 bases. What was sequenced was CD4+ T cells from PBMCs. The DNA for the CDR3 is TGTGCCAGCAGATACCCTCTGGGCGGGGGTAGCACAGATACGCAGTATTTT. It codes for CASRYPLGGGSTDTQYF.